The sequence of this T cell receptor beta chain was determined in a study of cytomegalovirus exposure and HLA in healthy donors. Findings of the study overall: A list of 150 to 200 TCR beta chains associated with cytomegalovirus was given. Later on, an analysis showed TCR association rates differing by HLA locus, with DRB1 the most and HLA-C the fewest. Most of the TCR beta V segments (in an earlier analysis) were productive either about 90% or about 30% of the time. Some segments of the V type, notably TRBV6-2 and TRBV6-3, were excluded as indistinguishable.

Worth noting for this clone: Its antigen is unidentified.

Germline-derived CDR1 and CDR2 are SGDLS and YYNGEE. Trimming took 3 bases from V and 4 from J; bases not matched to a gene: 12. CDR3 length: 16 amino acids. Both 60 Vbeta primers and 13 Jbeta primers went into the PCR. Libraries were prepared by immunoSEQ multiplex PCR; TCRdb keeps only in-frame clonotypes and omits some of them. The sample shows around 99,000 clones, roughly two thirds of them seen only once. The chain employs TRBV9 and TRBJ1-2, with 7 bases lining up with TRBD1. The TCR comes from a woman aged 30 to 39 in good health and CMV-seronegative. The sequencing input was PBMCs. The chain's CDR3 is CASSAFDRVGAYGYTF. In DNA, the CDR3 is TGTGCCAGCAGCGCCTTCGACAGGGTGGGCGCCTATGGCTACACCTTC.